This T cell receptor beta chain was sequenced for a study of blood T cell repertoires in COVID-19. Study-level information: Samples taken during acute and convalescent COVID-19 were collected in the United States, Italy and Spain. Sources were T cells, B-cell-depleted T cells, or PBMCs; the material itself was cDNA or gDNA.

Germline V gene data show CDR1 as GTSNPN and CDR2 as SVGIG (reference sequence). The CDR3 sequence is 15 residues long. The V end was cut by 0 bases, the J end by 7 bases, with 16 bases between. Authors' analysis steps: Nucleated cell counts were estimated from reference gene primer amplification. Sequencing was performed with immunoSEQ multiplex PCR; in TCRdb, only in-frame clones are kept and a portion is missing. Clone size and V and J calls were adopted from that table, with D and trimming inferred from the DNA. The sample records around 150,000 clones, around 74% being singletons. The chain recombines TRBV30 with TRBJ1-5, with unresolved D. The TCR was taken from an elderly woman with acute or convalescent COVID-19. Material for sequencing was peripheral blood. The CDR3 protein is CAWSVPGKEEQPQHF. The CDR3 nucleotides are TGTGCCTGGAGTGTACCGGGGAAGGAAGAACAGCCCCAGCATTTT.